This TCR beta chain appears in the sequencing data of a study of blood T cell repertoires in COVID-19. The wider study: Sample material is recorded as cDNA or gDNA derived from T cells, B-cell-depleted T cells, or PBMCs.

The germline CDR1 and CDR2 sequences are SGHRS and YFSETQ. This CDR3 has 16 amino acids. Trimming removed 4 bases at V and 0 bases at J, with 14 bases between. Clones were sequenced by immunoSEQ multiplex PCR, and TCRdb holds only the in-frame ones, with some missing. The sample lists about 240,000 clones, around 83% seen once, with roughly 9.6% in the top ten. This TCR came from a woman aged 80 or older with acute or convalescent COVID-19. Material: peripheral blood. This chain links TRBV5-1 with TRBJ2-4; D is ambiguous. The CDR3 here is CASSRDSDLAKNIQYF. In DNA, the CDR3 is TGCGCCAGCAGCCGAGACTCAGATCTAGCCAAAAACATTCAGTACTTC.